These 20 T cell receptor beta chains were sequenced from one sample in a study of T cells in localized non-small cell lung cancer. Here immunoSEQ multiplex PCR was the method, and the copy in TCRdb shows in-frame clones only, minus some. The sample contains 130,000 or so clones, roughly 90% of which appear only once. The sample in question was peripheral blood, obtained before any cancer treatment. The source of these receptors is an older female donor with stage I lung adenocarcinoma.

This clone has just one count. The CDR3 coding sequence is TGTGCCAGCAGCGTCGGGACAGCCTCCTACGAGCAGTACTTC. Its protein product is CASSVGTASYEQYF. V gene TRBV9 combines with J gene TRBJ2-7, with 7 nucleotides matching TRBD1. From germline, CDR1 is SGDLS and CDR2 YYNGEE. The trim removed 2 bases at V and 0 bases at J, leaving 2 bases unmatched. This CDR3 spans 14 amino acids.

The chain's CDR3 is CASSLTGAHYEQYF. The DNA for the CDR3 is TGCGCCAGCAGCTTGACGGGGGCCCACTACGAGCAGTACTTC. This chain uses TRBV5-1 with TRBJ2-7; D may correspond to TRBD1 or TRBD2 (6 bases each). Trimming cost V 1 base and J 3 bases, with 11 bases left between them. CDR1 SGHRS and CDR2 YFSETQ come from the germline V gene. The CDR3 is 14 residues long.

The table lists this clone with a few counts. The CDR3 region is CSVSWQGGTEAFF. In nucleotides, the CDR3 is TGCAGCGTTAGTTGGCAGGGAGGCACTGAAGCTTTCTTT. The chain uses TRBV29-1 and TRBJ1-1, with D possibly TRBD1 on 5 matching bases. The CDR3 has 13 residues. Germline CDR1 reads SQVTM; CDR2 reads ANQGSEA. Deletions cut 5 bases from V and 4 bases from J, with 14 bases between.

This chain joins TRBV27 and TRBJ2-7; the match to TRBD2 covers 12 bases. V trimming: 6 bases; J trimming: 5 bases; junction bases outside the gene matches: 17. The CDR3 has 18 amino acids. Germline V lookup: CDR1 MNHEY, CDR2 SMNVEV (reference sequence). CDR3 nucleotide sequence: TGTGCCAGCAGCCAAGGGACTAGCGGGCTTCCTCCTCCCCACGAGCAGTACTTC. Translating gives CASSQGTSGLPPPHEQYF.

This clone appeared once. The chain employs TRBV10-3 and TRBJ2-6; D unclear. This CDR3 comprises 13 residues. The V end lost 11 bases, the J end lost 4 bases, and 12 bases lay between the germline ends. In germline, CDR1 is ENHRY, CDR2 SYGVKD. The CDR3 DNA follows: TGTGCCTCCTCTGTTGGGGGGGCCAACGTCCTGACTTTC. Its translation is CASSVGGANVLTF.

CDR3 coding DNA: TGTGCCTGGAAACAGACCGGGACCTCCTACGAGCAGTACTTC. It translates to CAWKQTGTSYEQYF. The chain recombines TRBV30 with TRBJ2-7, with D tentatively TRBD1 or TRBD2 (5 bases each). The ends were cut back, 4 bases at V and 0 bases at J, with 13 bases in the middle. The germline V gene encodes CDR1 GTSNPN and CDR2 SVGIG (reference sequence). The CDR3 sequence is 14 residues long.

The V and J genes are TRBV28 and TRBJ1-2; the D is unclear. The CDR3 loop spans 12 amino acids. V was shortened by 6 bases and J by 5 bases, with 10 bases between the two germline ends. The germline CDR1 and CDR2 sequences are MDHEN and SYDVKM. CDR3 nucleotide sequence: TGTGCCAGCAGCACCCGGGTATATGGCTACACCTTC. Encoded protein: CASSTRVYGYTF.

For the CDR3, the DNA is TGTGCCAGCAGCTTAGAGAGTGGGACTAGCGTCGAGCAGTACTTC. This sequence encodes CASSLESGTSVEQYF. This rearrangement joins TRBV7-9 to TRBJ2-7, with 10 bases aligning to TRBD2. The ends lost 1 base at V and 6 bases at J; junction bases unmatched: 6. Germline assignment: CDR1 SEHNR and CDR2 FQNEAQ (reference sequence). The CDR3 is 15 residues long. Full variable domain (rest looked up from reference TRBV7-9 and TRBJ2-7): DTGVSQNPRHKITKRGQNVTFRCDPISEHNRLYWYRQTLGQGPEFLTYFQNEAQLEKSRLLSDRFSAERPKGSFSTLEIQRTEQGDSAMYLCASSLESGTSVEQYFGPGTRLTVT.

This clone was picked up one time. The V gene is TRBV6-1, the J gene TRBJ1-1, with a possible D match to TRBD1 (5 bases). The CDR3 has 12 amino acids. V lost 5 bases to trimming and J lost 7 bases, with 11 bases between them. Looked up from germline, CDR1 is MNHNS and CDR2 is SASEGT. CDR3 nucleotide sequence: TGTGCCAGCAGTTTCTTGGGGCTTGAAGCTTTCTTT. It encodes CASSFLGLEAFF.

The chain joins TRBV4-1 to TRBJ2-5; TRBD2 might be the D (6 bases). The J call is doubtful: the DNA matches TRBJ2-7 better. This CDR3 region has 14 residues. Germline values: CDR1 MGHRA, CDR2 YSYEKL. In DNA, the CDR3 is TGCGCCAGCAGCTCTCCGGGACTTACCTACGAGCAGTACTTC. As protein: CASSSPGLTYEQYF.

CDR3 protein: CASSGTGGFSYEQYF. The CDR3 DNA sequence: TGTGCCAGCAGTGGGACAGGGGGTTTCTCCTACGAGCAGTACTTC. The J gene is TRBJ2-7, the V gene TRBV28; 11 bases fit TRBD1. Germline CDR1 MDHEN, CDR2 SYDVKM. This CDR3 comprises 15 residues. The V and J ends lost 5 bases and 0 bases, in that order; junction bases with no gene match: 3.

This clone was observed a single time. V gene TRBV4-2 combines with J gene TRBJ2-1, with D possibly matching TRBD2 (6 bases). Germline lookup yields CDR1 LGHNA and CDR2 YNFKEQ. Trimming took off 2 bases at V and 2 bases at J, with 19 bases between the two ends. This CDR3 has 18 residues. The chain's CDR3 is CASSQRIEGGDTYNEQFF. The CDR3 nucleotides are TGTGCCAGCAGCCAAAGGATAGAGGGAGGCGACACCTACAATGAGCAGTTCTTC.

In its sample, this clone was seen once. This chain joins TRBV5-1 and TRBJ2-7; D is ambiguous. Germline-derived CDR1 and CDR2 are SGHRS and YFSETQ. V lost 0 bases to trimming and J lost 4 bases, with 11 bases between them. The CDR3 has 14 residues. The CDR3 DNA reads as TGCGCCAGCAGCTTGGAAGGAAGTCCGTACGAGCAGTACTTC. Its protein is CASSLEGSPYEQYF.

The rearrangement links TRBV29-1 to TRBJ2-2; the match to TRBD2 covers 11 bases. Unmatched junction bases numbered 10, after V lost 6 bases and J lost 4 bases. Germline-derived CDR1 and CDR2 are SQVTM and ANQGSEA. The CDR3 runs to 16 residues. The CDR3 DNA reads TGCAGCGTCGATTCCGGGACTAGCGGCACCACCGGGGAGCTGTTTTTT. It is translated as CSVDSGTSGTTGELFF.

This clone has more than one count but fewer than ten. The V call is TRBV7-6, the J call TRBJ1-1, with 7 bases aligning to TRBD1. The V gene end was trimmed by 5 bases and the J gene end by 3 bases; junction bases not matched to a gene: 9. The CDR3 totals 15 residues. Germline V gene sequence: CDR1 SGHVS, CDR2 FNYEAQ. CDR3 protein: CASSSNRGRHTEAFF. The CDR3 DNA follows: TGTGCCAGCAGCAGCAACAGGGGCCGACACACTGAAGCTTTCTTT.

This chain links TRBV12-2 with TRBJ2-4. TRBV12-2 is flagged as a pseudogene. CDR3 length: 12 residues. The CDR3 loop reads CASRPPLDIQYF. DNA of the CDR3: TGTGCAAGTCGCCCCCCCCTGGACATTCAGTACTTC.

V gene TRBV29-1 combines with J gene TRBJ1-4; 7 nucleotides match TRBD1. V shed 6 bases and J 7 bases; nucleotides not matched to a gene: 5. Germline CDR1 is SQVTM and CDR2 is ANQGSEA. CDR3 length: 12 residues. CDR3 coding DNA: TGCAGCGTACAGGGGCTGGGTGAAAAACTGTTTTTT. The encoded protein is CSVQGLGEKLFF.

Here the CDR3 DNA reads TGTGCCAGCAGTGCAGGGACAGCGAACACTGAAGCTTTCTTT. It codes for CASSAGTANTEAFF. The chain has TRBV6-5 and TRBJ1-1; 7 bases fit TRBD1. V dropped 5 bases and J dropped 1; count of bases not matched to a gene: 4. Germline CDR1 is MNHEY and CDR2 is SVGAGI. The CDR3 loop spans 14 amino acids.

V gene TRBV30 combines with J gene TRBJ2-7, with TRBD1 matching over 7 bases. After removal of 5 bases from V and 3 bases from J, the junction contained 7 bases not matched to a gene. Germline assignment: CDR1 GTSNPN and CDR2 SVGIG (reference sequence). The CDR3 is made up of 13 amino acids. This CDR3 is CAWQAGGSYEQYF. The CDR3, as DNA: TGTGCCTGGCAGGCAGGGGGAAGCTACGAGCAGTACTTC.

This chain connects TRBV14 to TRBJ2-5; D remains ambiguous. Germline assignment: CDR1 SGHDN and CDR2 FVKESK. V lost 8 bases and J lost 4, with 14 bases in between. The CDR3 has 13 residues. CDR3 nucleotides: TGTGCCAGCTCCCGGGCTGTAACAGAGACCCAGTACTTC. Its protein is CASSRAVTETQYF.